The present entry profiles one T cell receptor (beta chain) with its context. Its antigen is unknown. The data stem from a study of chemoradiotherapy in HPV16-positive cancers. Study conclusions and caveats: Candidate HPV-specific clones and E7-related TCR motifs grew in tumor during treatment.

V gave up 6 bases and J gave up 6 bases, with 17 bases separating them. Per germline, CDR1 ENHRY and CDR2 SYGVKD. The CDR3 contains 14 residues. The repertoire was sequenced with immunoSEQ multiplex PCR; TCRdb's copy has only in-frame clones and lacks some. The repertoire holds 45,000 to 60,000 clones, with about 88% as singletons. The receptor's source is a human donor with HPV-associated anogenital cancer. The chain recombines TRBV10-3 with TRBJ1-2, with D possibly TRBD1 on 6 matching bases. The material was blood, obtained from a patient who underwent chemoradiotherapy. CDR3 region: CAIRGTGGAHGYTF. In nucleotides, the CDR3 is TGTGCCATCAGAGGCACGGGGGGGGCGCATGGCTACACCTTC.